One sample yielded the 2 T cell receptor beta chains listed below, sequenced in a study of blood T cells in healthy people across ages. For the second PCR, which ran for 7 to 11 cycles, a sample-barcoded 5' primer and a J-beta primer mix were used. Via MiXCR, TCRdb re-called the 5' RACE reads, giving one row per CDR3 protein. Of around 1.5 million distinct CDR3 sequences in the sample, 42% were seen once. The sample was blood. These receptors all stem from a woman aged 18-35 years in good health.

This clonotype has only a few counts. The CDR3, as DNA: TGTGCCAGCAGTCTTGGGACTAGCGGGCTGGGGTCCAATGAGCAGTTCTTC. Its translation is CASSLGTSGLGSNEQFF. The chain employs TRBV6-1 and TRBJ2-1, with 12 bases that match TRBD2. The CDR3 covers 17 residues. Germline loops: CDR1 MNHNS, CDR2 SASEGT. The J segment lost 6 bases and the V segment lost 5 bases, leaving 11 bases of the junction unmatched.

CDR3 amino acids: CASSLGGGGHNEQFF. CDR3 sequence (DNA): TGTGCCAGCAGCCTCGGTGGGGGGGGGCACAATGAGCAGTTCTTC. The chain links TRBV9 to TRBJ2-1; perhaps TRBD2 as D (7 bases). The CDR3 covers 15 residues. The germline gives CDR1 SGDLS, CDR2 YYNGEE. Trimming took off 4 bases at V and 5 bases at J, with 16 bases between the two ends.